The clone carrying this T cell receptor (beta chain) occurred once. The antigen is not known. This sample was taken from a study of T cells in localized non-small cell lung cancer. Findings and caveats of the study: Peak T cell clonality was found in uninvolved adjacent lung, exceeding tumor.

Some clones are missing from TCRdb's copy, which holds only in-frame ones; the method was immunoSEQ multiplex PCR. The table lists about 52,000 clones, less than 85% of them singletons. CDR1 and CDR2 (germline): SGHRS, YFSETQ. Trimming left V 0 bases short and J 0 bases short, with 8 bases between. CDR3 length: 15 amino acids. Sequenced here: PBMCs, sampled before any cancer treatment. V and J are TRBV5-1 and TRBJ2-3; D is uncertain. This TCR derives from a woman between 35 and 70 years old with stage II lung adenocarcinoma. The CDR3 DNA is TGCGCCAGCAGCTTGGAGTCGGGTAGCACAGATACGCAGTATTTT. Protein: CASSLESGSTDTQYF.